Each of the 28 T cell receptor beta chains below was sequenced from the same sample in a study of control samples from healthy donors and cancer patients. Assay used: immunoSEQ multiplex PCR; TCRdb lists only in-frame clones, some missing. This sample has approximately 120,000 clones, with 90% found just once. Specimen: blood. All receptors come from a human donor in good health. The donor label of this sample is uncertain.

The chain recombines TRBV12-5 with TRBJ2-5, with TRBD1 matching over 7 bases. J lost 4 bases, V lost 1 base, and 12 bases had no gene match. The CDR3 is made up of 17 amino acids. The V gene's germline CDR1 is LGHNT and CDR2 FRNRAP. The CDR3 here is CASGLGAGEGAGETQYF. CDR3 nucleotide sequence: TGTGCTAGTGGTTTGGGGGCTGGAGAGGGGGCGGGAGAGACCCAGTACTTC.

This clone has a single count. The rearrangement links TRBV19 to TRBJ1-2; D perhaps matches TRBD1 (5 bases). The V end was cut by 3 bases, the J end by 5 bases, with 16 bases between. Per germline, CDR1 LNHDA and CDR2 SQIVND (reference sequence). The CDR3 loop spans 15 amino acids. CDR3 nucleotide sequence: TGTGCCAGTAGTATGGATCGGGACGGGAGATATGGCTACACCTTC. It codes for CASSMDRDGRYGYTF.

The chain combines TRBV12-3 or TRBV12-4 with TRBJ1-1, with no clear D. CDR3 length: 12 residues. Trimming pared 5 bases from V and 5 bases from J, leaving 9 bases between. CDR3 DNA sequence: TGTGCCAGCAGTCCGGGATGGACTGAAGCTTTCTTT. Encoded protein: CASSPGWTEAFF.

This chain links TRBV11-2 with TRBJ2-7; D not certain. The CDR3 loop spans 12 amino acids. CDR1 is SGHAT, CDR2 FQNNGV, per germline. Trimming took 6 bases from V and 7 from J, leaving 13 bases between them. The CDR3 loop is CASSYEGPEQYF. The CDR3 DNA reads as TGTGCCAGCAGTTATGAAGGACCTGAGCAGTACTTC.

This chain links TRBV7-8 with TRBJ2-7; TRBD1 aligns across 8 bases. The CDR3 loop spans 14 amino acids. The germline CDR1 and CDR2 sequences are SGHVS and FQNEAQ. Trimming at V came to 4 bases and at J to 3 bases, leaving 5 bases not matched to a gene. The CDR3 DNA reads TGTGCCAGCAGCTCCAGACAGGGGAACTACGAGCAGTACTTC. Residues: CASSSRQGNYEQYF.

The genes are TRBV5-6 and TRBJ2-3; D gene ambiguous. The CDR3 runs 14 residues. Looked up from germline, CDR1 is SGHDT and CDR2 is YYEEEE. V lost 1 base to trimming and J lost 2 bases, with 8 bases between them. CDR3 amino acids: CASSLTGDTDTQYF. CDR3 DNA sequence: TGTGCCAGCAGCTTGACGGGCGACACAGATACGCAGTATTTT.

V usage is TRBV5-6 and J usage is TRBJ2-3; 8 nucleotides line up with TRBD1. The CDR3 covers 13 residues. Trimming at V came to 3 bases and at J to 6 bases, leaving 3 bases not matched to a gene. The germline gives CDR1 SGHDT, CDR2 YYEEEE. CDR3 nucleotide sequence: TGTGCCAGCAGCTCGGGACAGGAGGATACGCAGTATTTT. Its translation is CASSSGQEDTQYF.

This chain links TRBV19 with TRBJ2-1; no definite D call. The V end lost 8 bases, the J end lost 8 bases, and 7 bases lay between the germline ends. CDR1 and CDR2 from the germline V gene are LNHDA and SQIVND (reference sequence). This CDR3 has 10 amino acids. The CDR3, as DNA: TGTGCCAGTGGGCATCATGAGCAGTTCTTC. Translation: CASGHHEQFF.

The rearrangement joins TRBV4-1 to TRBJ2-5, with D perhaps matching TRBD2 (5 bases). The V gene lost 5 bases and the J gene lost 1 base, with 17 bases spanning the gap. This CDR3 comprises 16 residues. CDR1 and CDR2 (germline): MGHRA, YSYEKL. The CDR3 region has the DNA TGCGCCAGCAGCTCCCTCGAACGGGGTGCCCAAGAGACCCAGTACTTC. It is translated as CASSSLERGAQETQYF.

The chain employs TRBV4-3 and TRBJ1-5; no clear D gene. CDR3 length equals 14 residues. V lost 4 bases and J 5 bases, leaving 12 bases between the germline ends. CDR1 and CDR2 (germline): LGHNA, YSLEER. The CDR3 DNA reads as TGCGCCAGCAGCCTACAACTCGGCGATCAGCCCCAGCATTTT. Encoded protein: CASSLQLGDQPQHF.

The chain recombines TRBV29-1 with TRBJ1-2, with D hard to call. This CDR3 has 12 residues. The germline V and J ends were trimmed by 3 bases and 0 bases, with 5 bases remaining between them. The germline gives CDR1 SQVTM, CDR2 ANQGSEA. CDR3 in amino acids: CSVDQPNYGYTF. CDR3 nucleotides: TGCAGCGTTGACCAGCCTAACTATGGCTACACCTTC.

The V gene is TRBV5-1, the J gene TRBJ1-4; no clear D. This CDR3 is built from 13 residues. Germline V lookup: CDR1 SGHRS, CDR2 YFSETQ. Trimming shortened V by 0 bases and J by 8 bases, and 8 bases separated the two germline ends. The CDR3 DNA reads TGCGCCAGCAGCTTGGCGGACGGGGAAAAACTGTTTTTT. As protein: CASSLADGEKLFF.

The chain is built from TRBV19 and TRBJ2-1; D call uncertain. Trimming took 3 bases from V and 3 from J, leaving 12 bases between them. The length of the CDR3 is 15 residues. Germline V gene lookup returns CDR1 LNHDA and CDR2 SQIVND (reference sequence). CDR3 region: CASSISFLVYNEQFF. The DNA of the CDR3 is TGTGCCAGTAGTATTTCTTTCTTAGTCTACAATGAGCAGTTCTTC.

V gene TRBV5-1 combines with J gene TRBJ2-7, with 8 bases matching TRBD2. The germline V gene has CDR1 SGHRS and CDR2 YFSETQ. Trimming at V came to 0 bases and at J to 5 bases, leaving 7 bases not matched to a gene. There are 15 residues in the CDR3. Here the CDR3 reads CASSLGSSGGDEQYF. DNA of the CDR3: TGCGCCAGCAGCTTGGGATCCTCCGGGGGGGACGAGCAGTACTTC.

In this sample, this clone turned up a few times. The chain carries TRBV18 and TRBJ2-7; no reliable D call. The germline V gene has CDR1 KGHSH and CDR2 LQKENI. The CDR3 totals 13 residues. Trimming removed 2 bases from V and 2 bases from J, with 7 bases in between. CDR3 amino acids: CASSPEHTYEQYF. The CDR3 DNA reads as TGTGCCAGCTCACCAGAGCATACCTACGAGCAGTACTTC.

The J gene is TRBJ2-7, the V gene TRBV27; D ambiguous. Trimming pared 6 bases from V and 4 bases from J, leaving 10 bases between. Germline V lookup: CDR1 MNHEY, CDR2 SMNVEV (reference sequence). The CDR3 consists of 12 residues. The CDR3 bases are TGTGCCAGCAGACTTAACAGTTACGAGCAGTACTTC. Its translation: CASRLNSYEQYF.

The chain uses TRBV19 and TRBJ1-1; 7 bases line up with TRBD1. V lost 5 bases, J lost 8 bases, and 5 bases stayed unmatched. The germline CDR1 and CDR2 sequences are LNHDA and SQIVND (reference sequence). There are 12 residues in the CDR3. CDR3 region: CASSRQGSEAFF. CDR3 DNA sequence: TGTGCCAGTAGTCGACAGGGCTCCGAAGCTTTCTTT.

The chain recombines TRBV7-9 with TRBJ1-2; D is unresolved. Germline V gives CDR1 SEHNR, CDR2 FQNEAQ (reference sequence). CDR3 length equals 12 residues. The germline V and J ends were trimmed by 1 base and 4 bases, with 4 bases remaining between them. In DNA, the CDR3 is TGTGCCAGCAGCTTAGATAGCTATGGCTACACCTTC. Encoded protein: CASSLDSYGYTF.

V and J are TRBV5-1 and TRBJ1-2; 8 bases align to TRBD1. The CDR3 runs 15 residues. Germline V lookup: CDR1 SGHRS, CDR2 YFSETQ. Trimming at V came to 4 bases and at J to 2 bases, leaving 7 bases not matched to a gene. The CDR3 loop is CASSMDTGGNYGYTF. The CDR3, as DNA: TGCGCCAGCAGCATGGATACAGGGGGGAACTATGGCTACACCTTC.

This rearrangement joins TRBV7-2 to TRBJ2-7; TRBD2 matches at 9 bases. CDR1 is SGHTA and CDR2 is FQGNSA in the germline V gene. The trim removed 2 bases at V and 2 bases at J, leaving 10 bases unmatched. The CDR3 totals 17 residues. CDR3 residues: CASSLTGGGGVAYEQYF. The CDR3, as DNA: TGTGCCAGCAGCTTAACGGGGGGCGGGGGGGTTGCCTACGAGCAGTACTTC.

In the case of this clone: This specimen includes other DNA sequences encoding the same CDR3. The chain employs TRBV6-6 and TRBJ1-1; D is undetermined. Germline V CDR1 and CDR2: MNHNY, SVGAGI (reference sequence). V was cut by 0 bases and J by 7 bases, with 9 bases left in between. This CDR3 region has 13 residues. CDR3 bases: TGTGCCAGCAGTTACTCACGCGGCCTTGAAGCTTTCTTT. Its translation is CASSYSRGLEAFF.

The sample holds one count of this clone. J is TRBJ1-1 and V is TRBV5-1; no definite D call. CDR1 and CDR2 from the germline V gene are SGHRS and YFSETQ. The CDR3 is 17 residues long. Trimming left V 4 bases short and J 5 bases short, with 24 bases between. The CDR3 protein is CASSPERVIVGGTEAFF. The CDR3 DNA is TGCGCCAGCAGCCCTGAGCGGGTCATAGTAGGAGGGACTGAAGCTTTCTTT. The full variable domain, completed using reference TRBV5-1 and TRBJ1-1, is KAGVTQTPRYLIKTRGQQVTLSCSPISGHRSVSWYQQTPGQGLQFLFEYFSETQRNKGNFPGRFSGRQFSNSRSEMNVSTLELGDSALYLCASSPERVIVGGTEAFFGQGTRLTVV.

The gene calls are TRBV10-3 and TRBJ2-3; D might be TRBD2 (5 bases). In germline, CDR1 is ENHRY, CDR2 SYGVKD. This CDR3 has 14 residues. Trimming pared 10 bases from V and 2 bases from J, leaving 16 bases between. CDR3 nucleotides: TGTGCCAATTGGACTTACCTTTACACAGATACGCAGTATTTT. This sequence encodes CANWTYLYTDTQYF.

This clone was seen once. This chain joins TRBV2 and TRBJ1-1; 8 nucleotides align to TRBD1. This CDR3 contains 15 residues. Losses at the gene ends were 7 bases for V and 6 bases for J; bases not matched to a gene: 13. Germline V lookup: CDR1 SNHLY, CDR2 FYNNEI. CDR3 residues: CASTAQGAKRAEAFF. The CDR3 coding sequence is TGTGCCAGCACCGCCCAGGGGGCAAAGAGAGCTGAAGCTTTCTTT.

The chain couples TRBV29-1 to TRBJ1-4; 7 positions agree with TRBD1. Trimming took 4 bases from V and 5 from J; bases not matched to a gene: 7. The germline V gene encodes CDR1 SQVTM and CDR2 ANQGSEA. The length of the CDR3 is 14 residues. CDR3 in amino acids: CSVAPGTVNEKLFF. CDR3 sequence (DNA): TGCAGCGTTGCGCCCGGGACAGTGAATGAAAAACTGTTTTTT.

The CDR3 DNA reads as TGTGCCAGCTCACCACCGAAAGGGACAGCGTCTAATGAAAAACTGTTTTTT. Translated, it gives CASSPPKGTASNEKLFF. This chain links TRBV18 with TRBJ1-4; 7 bases fit TRBD1. Per the germline V gene, CDR1 is KGHSH and CDR2 is LQKENI. The CDR3 has 17 residues. Losses at the gene ends were 0 bases for V and 3 bases for J; bases not matched to a gene: 7.

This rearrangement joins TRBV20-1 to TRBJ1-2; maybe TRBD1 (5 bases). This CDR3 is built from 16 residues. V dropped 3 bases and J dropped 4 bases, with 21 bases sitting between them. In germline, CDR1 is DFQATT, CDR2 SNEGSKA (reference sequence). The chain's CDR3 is CSASDLSGGSVYGYTF. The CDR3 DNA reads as TGCAGTGCTAGTGATCTGTCCGGGGGATCTGTCTATGGCTACACCTTC.

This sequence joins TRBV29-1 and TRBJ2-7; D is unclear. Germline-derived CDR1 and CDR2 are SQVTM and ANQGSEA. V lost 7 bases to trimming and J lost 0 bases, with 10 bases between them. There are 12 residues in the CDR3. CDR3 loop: CSADNNSYEQYF. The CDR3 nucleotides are TGCAGCGCCGACAATAACTCCTACGAGCAGTACTTC.